The clone carrying this TCR beta chain was picked up a small number of times. CDR3 length: 13 residues. V lost 5 bases to trimming and J lost 6 bases, with 14 bases between them. Germline-derived CDR1 and CDR2 are SEHNR and FQNEAQ (reference sequence). The data were obtained in a study of blood T cell repertoires in COVID-19. Turning to the study itself: PBMCs, B-cell-depleted T cells, or T cells provided the cDNA or gDNA that made up the material.

Data came from immunoSEQ multiplex PCR; TCRdb stores just in-frame clones and leaves some out. The sample comprises 250,000 to 300,000 clones, 70% to 90% of which are singletons, and approximately 11% rests with the top ten. The gene calls are TRBV7-9 and TRBJ2-7; weak D call: TRBD1 (5 bases). The receptor's source is an older woman with acute or convalescent COVID-19. Sequenced sample: peripheral blood. The CDR3 here is CASSHYQGVEQYF. The CDR3 nucleotides read TGTGCCAGCAGCCATTATCAGGGCGTCGAGCAGTACTTC.